This is a list of T cell receptor beta chains from one sample in a study of blood T cell repertoires in COVID-19. The table came from immunoSEQ multiplex PCR; TCRdb's copy has only in-frame clones and leaves some out. In the table there are over 130,000 clones, roughly 87% of which are singletons. Sample: peripheral blood. The origin of the receptors is a woman aged 55-70 years with active or convalescent COVID-19. CDR3s leave out the opening cysteine and the closing phenylalanine or tryptophan.

TRBV5-1,TRBJ1-1,ASSLTGGPSEAF
TRBV4-3,TRBJ1-5,ASSQDKGTGQPQH
TRBV10-3,TRBJ1-6,ATSEGNSPLH
TRBV12-3/TRBV12-4,TRBJ2-1,ASSLGGVVEQF
TRBV7-2,TRBJ1-2,ASSLTFSNYGYT
TRBV5-1,TRBJ1-1,ASSPGSTMNTEAF
TRBV6-5,TRBJ2-7,ASSYGLYEQY
TRBV5-1,TRBJ1-1,ASRKGGTNTEAF
TRBV2,TRBJ2-5,ASSGAQGETQY
TRBV19,TRBJ2-3,ASSSGGASTDTQY
TRBV5-6,TRBJ1-2,ASSRGDYGYT
TRBV10-3,TRBJ1-1,AISDRGLTEAF
TRBV6-5,TRBJ2-2,ASSFGQAWAGELF
TRBV6-5,TRBJ1-2,ASSYFRRGRDGYT
TRBV6-5,TRBJ1-5,ASSTGIGNQPQH
TRBV5-4,TRBJ2-2,ASSLGSGGAGTGELF
TRBV6-5,TRBJ1-1,ASSLGQGAGTEAF
TRBV5-4,TRBJ2-3,ASSRGSVKGTDTQY
TRBV6-5,TRBJ2-3,ASSYSDYTDTQY
TRBV6-5,TRBJ2-5,ASSSGTGGLETQY
TRBV4-3,TRBJ1-5,ASSQDRGNQPQH
TRBV10-3,TRBJ2-7,AISVGTGGYEQY
TRBV19,TRBJ2-7,ASSPQGTGNEQY
TRBV9,TRBJ2-7,ASSVTGSSYEQY
TRBV6-5,TRBJ2-7,ASSSPGVREQY